This T cell receptor (beta chain) was found in a study of response to subunit inactivated influenza vaccine. TCRdb independently ran MiXCR on the RT-PCR reads; one entry per CDR3 protein. This table holds some 540,000 distinct CDR3 sequences, roughly 25% found once. Study results and caveats: Each seasonal influenza vaccination recruits few new T cells, the authors suggested.

The J segment lost 9 bases and the V segment lost 7 bases, leaving 9 bases of the junction unmatched. The CDR3 runs 13 residues. Germline CDR1 SGHRS, CDR2 YFSETQ. About this clonotype itself: Its specificity is not known.

This sample was shared with a second study, whose subject was T cells expressing NK-cell markers. That paper states: 5'RACE template switching built TCR beta cDNA with unique molecular identifiers. Sorted CD3+CD56+NKG2C+, CD3+CD56+NKG2C- and CD3+CD56-NKG2C+ T cells supplied TCR beta repertoires.

The source is a man aged 50-59 years who received an inactivated influenza vaccine. The V and J genes are TRBV5-1 and TRBJ2-4; 8 bases map to TRBD2. The sample was CD4+ T cells sorted from PBMCs, taken less than 13 days after vaccination. DNA for the CDR3: TGCGCCAGCCGGGAGGGGTACTTCGGCATTCAGTACTTC. The encoded protein is CASREGYFGIQYF.